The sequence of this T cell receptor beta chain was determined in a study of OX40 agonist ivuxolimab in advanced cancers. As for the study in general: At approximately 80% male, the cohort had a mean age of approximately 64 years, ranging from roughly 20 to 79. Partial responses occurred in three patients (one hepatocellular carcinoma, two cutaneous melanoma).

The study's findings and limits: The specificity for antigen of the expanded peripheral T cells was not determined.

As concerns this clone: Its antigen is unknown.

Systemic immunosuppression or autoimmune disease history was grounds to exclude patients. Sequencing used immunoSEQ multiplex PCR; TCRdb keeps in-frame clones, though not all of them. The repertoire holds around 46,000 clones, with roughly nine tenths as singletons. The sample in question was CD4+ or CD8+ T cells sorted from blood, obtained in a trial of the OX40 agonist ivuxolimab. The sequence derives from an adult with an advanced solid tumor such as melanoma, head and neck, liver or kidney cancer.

The CDR3 spells CASSYSGLAGEEQFF. The CDR3 DNA follows: TGTGCCAGCAGTTACTCGGGACTAGCGGGAGAGGAGCAGTTCTTC. The V call is TRBV6-6, the J call TRBJ2-1, with 14 bases identical to TRBD2. This CDR3 has 15 residues. Germline lookup yields CDR1 MNHNY and CDR2 SVGAGI (reference sequence). Trimming took 0 bases from V and 10 from J; bases not matched to a gene: 2.